This T cell receptor beta chain was captured by sequencing in a study of T cell responses to AZD1222 COVID-19 vaccine. Overall study results and limits: Spike-wide coverage was observed for vaccine-associated CD4 TCRs, with dominant responses at 160-218 and 743-854. Donors skewed white British and female; clonal diversity was possibly underestimated. Nearly half of spike-specific TCRs reportedly target variant regions that are unmutated in the B.1.351 and B.1.1.7 variants. There were repertoire samples only from the period after the peak T cell response.

Repertoires were generated with immunoSEQ multiplex PCR, while TCRdb's copy carries only in-frame clones and drops some. In the table there are roughly 180,000 clones, approximately 92% of which are singletons. Comment on this clone: The target antigen is unknown.

Germline CDR1 reads DFQATT; CDR2 reads SNEGSKA (reference sequence). The CDR3 is made up of 13 amino acids. V lost 3 bases, J lost 8 bases, and 16 bases lay in between. This sequence joins TRBV20-1 and TRBJ1-2; D is uncertain. The clonotype originates from an adult who received the MenACWY meningococcal vaccine as a control. The sample consisted of peripheral blood, taken 28 days after the second dose of the MenACWY control vaccine. The CDR3 DNA follows: TGCAGTGCTAGTGCGGGAACTCTAGGGGGCTACACCTTC. Translating gives CSASAGTLGGYTF.